Listed below are T cell receptor beta chains from one sample, sequenced in a study of blood T cell repertoires in COVID-19. Profiled with immunoSEQ multiplex PCR; TCRdb holds only in-frame clones, not every one. The data show fewer than 350,000 clones, around nine tenths seen once. The sample consisted of PBMCs or T cells enriched from blood (not recorded which). The source is a woman between 40 and 50 years old who had recovered from COVID-19. Each CDR3 is given without its conserved first and last residue.

V,J,CDR3
TRBV19,TRBJ1-2,ASSSGQGNGGYT
TRBV19,TRBJ2-7,ASSLYERESYEQY
TRBV5-1,TRBJ1-3,ASSPWQSGNTIY
TRBV7-2,TRBJ1-2,ASSERTGALGYGYT
TRBV7-9,TRBJ2-3,ASSQSTSTDTQY
TRBV18,TRBJ1-2,ASSPAQISNYGYT
TRBV7-9,TRBJ2-2,ASSFRSSNTGELF
TRBV7-2,TRBJ2-7,ASSEGLAGRSYEQY
TRBV3-1/TRBV3-2,TRBJ2-5,ASSHTGGPGETQY
TRBV21-1,TRBJ2-2,ASSVGGNTGELF
TRBV2,TRBJ2-4,ASSKTGTLY
TRBV5-1,TRBJ2-2,ASSLGAGGHTGELF
TRBV9,TRBJ2-3,ASSAQGDYTDTQY
TRBV18,TRBJ1-4,ASSLLNEKLF
TRBV9,TRBJ2-7,ASSVGSGATYEQY
TRBV6-5,TRBJ1-1,ASIPGGHTNTEAF
TRBV7-8,TRBJ1-5,ASSLGPGQANQPQH
TRBV7-3,TRBJ2-2,ASSLGGAVAGEGWTGELF
TRBV5-1,TRBJ2-7,ASSLERELYEQY
TRBV6-5,TRBJ1-2,ASSYMTGVGGYT
TRBV28,TRBJ1-1,ASSFGDRGGTEAF
TRBV7-9,TRBJ2-7,ASSLGVAGPYYEQY
TRBV24-1,TRBJ2-1,ATSDGGTEQF
TRBV7-7,TRBJ2-1,ASSLAGGPGTYNEQF
TRBV19,TRBJ2-1,ASSIGLAGYNEQF
TRBV5-5,TRBJ1-2,ASSQDILRGYT
TRBV10-3,TRBJ1-5,AISEEAGGNQPQH
TRBV7-2,TRBJ1-4,ASSLVGGYEKLF
TRBV7-2,TRBJ2-1,ASSWTSGRVSYNEQF
TRBV7-9,TRBJ1-1,ASSPGGNRDSF
TRBV7-3,TRBJ1-2,ASSPEAGNYGYT
TRBV5-8,TRBJ1-4,ASSLADRVTEKLF
TRBV5-8,TRBJ2-3,ASPYGTRGRTDTQY
TRBV21-1,TRBJ1-6,ASSTPSTCNSPLH
TRBV18,TRBJ2-1,ASSPGLAGANEQF
TRBV19,TRBJ1-1,ASSINYPSRTEAF
TRBV16,TRBJ2-7,ASSQWNEDRVYYEQY
TRBV29-1,TRBJ2-7,SVEGGQGTYEQY
TRBV19,TRBJ2-1,ASSIQGSSYNEQF
TRBV10-3,TRBJ2-7,AIRGATDEQY
TRBV6-2/TRBV6-3,TRBJ2-7,ASSYSKVAGDYEQY
TRBV10-3,TRBJ2-7,AITGQGASSYEQY
TRBV15,TRBJ2-7,ATSRGTGGSYEQY
TRBV11-2,TRBJ2-6,ASSFAGRGGANVLT
TRBV6-4,TRBJ1-2,ASSDGGGARGYT
TRBV3-1/TRBV3-2,TRBJ1-2,ASSQAWGSANYGYT
TRBV18,TRBJ1-5,ASSEAGGNQPQH
TRBV3-1/TRBV3-2,TRBJ2-2,ASGLAGGQGTGELF
TRBV7-2,TRBJ2-3,ASSLGVSGRPDTQY
TRBV13,TRBJ2-1,ASSFEARGAAYNEQF
TRBV7-9,TRBJ2-1,ASSSTGIYNEQF